Presented here are 19 T cell receptor beta chains from one specimen sequenced in a study of blood T cell repertoires in COVID-19. Profiling relied on immunoSEQ multiplex PCR, and the TCRdb table lists in-frame clones only, not all of them. The sample lists 45,000 to 50,000 clones, 65% to 90% occurring once. What was sequenced was peripheral blood. The receptors stem from a man aged 40-50 years with acute or convalescent COVID-19.

The chain joins TRBV23-1 to TRBJ2-1; a possible D gene is TRBD1 (5 bases). TRBV23-1 is an open reading frame, and its role is uncertain. The CDR3 sequence is 17 residues long. The germline V and J ends were trimmed by 2 bases and 4 bases, with 18 bases remaining between them. CDR3 region: CASSQPDTQVPYNEQFF. The CDR3 DNA sequence: TGCGCCAGCAGTCAACCGGACACGCAGGTACCTTACAATGAGCAGTTCTTC.

The DNA of the CDR3 is TGCAGCGTTAAGGGTAGCGGATACAATGAGCAGTTCTTC. It yields the protein CSVKGSGYNEQFF. The genes are TRBV29-1 and TRBJ2-1, with D perhaps TRBD2 (6 bases). The V and J ends lost 5 bases and 4 bases respectively, with 12 bases between them. This CDR3 spans 13 amino acids. CDR1 SQVTM and CDR2 ANQGSEA come from the germline V gene.

The chain has TRBV7-6 and TRBJ1-2; D perhaps matches TRBD1 (6 bases). CDR3 size: 17 residues. The germline V gene has CDR1 SGHVS and CDR2 FNYEAQ. V dropped 0 bases and J dropped 4 bases, with 18 bases sitting between them. CDR3 residues: CASSLAMTGSTPYGYTF. In nucleotides, the CDR3 is TGTGCCAGCAGCTTAGCGATGACAGGAAGTACACCCTATGGCTACACCTTC.

The genes are TRBV4-1 and TRBJ1-1; no definite D call. Trimming took off 0 bases at V and 1 base at J, with 12 bases between the two ends. The V gene's germline CDR1 is MGHRA and CDR2 YSYEKL. This CDR3 comprises 16 residues. The CDR3 nucleotides read TGCGCCAGCAGCCAAGATTGGGAGGCAACGAACACTGAAGCTTTCTTT. It translates to CASSQDWEATNTEAFF.

The chain couples TRBV21-1 to TRBJ1-5; TRBD1, the D gene given by the table, was not confirmed from the DNA. TRBV21-1 is annotated as a pseudogene. This CDR3 region has 14 residues. This CDR3 is CASSKQYSNQPQHF. CDR3 DNA: TGTGCCAGCAGCAAACAGTATAGCAATCAGCCCCAGCATTTT.

The rearrangement uses TRBV6-5 and TRBJ1-6; 10 bases align to TRBD1. V was clipped by 6 bases and J by 10 bases; unmatched bases: 6. In germline, CDR1 is MNHEY, CDR2 SVGAGI. CDR3 length equals 14 residues. The CDR3 DNA reads TGTGCCAGCAGCCGGGACAGGGGTGGCTCACCCCTCCACTTT. Translated, it gives CASSRDRGGSPLHF.

V is TRBV15 and J is TRBJ1-1; no firm D call. Germline CDR1 and CDR2: LNHNV and YYDKDF (reference sequence). V shed 1 base and J shed 4 bases, with 13 bases lying between them. This CDR3 spans 15 amino acids. The CDR3 nucleotides are TGTGCCACCAGCAGAGGCGGGAGAGGGAGCACTGAAGCTTTCTTT. Translation: CATSRGGRGSTEAFF.

The rearrangement uses TRBV5-4 and TRBJ2-2; 12 bases line up with TRBD2. Germline lookup yields CDR1 SGHNT and CDR2 YYREEE (reference sequence). Trimming at V came to 4 bases and at J to 4 bases, leaving 8 bases not matched to a gene. The CDR3 length is 17 residues. The CDR3 here is CASSRGTSGLGTGELFF. The DNA of the CDR3 is TGTGCCAGCAGCCGTGGGACTAGCGGGTTAGGCACCGGGGAGCTGTTTTTT.

The rearrangement joins TRBV27 to TRBJ2-5; D possibly corresponds to TRBD1 (5 bases). Trimming left V 2 bases short and J 3 bases short, with 10 bases between. Germline loops: CDR1 MNHEY, CDR2 SMNVEV (reference sequence). The CDR3 is made up of 14 amino acids. CDR3: CASSLIGREETQYF. CDR3 coding DNA: TGTGCCAGCAGTTTAATAGGCAGGGAAGAGACCCAGTACTTC.

V and J are TRBV10-2 and TRBJ1-1; D is unresolved. The V and J ends lost 0 bases and 0 bases respectively, with 8 bases between them. This CDR3 spans 15 amino acids. Germline V gives CDR1 WSHSY, CDR2 SAAADI. The CDR3 DNA sequence: TGCGCCAGCAGTGAGTCTCACGGGTTGAACACTGAAGCTTTCTTT. This encodes CASSESHGLNTEAFF.

V is TRBV24-1 and J is TRBJ2-5; 12 bases are shared with TRBD2. Trimming removed 4 bases from V and 4 bases from J; junction bases left unmatched: 6. The CDR3 is made up of 16 amino acids. Germline loops: CDR1 KGHDR, CDR2 SFDVKD. The CDR3 coding sequence is TGTGCCACCAGTGACCCGGGACTAGCGGGTGCAGAGACCCAGTACTTC. This codes for CATSDPGLAGAETQYF.

The chain carries TRBV9 and TRBJ1-2; D perhaps matches TRBD1 (6 bases). The CDR3 extends over 14 amino acids. Germline-derived CDR1 and CDR2 are SGDLS and YYNGEE. The ends were cut back, 3 bases at V and 4 bases at J, with 13 bases in the middle. The CDR3 sequence is CASSGGPGFYGYTF. The CDR3 bases are TGTGCCAGCAGCGGGGGGCCAGGCTTCTATGGCTACACCTTC.

The chain is built from TRBV10-1 and TRBJ2-7, with a tentative D call TRBD1 (6 bases). CDR3 size: 13 residues. CDR1 is WNHNN, CDR2 SYGVQD, per germline (reference sequence). V was pared by 1 base and J by 4 bases, with 8 bases between. The CDR3 DNA reads TGCGCCAGCAGTGAGTTACAGGGTTACGAGCAGTACTTC. Amino acid sequence: CASSELQGYEQYF.

The sample holds a few counts of this clone. The gene calls are TRBV7-2 and TRBJ2-2; D unclear. CDR3 length: 15 residues. Trimming left V 6 bases short and J 0 bases short, with 11 bases between. Germline V gives CDR1 SGHTA, CDR2 FQGNSA. CDR3 sequence: CASRADSANTGELFF. The CDR3 nucleotides read TGTGCCAGCAGGGCAGATTCCGCGAACACCGGGGAGCTGTTTTTT. Full variable domain (remainder filled in from reference TRBV7-2 and TRBJ2-2): GAGVSQSPSNKVTEKGKDVELRCDPISGHTALYWYRQSLGQGLEFLIYFQGNSAPDKSGLPSDRFSAERTGGSVSTLTIQRTQQEDSAVYLCASRADSANTGELFFGEGSRLTVL.

The chain employs TRBV5-8 and TRBJ1-5; no clear D gene. The germline V gene has CDR1 SGHTS and CDR2 YDEGEE. The CDR3 is 14 residues long. Trimming removed 0 bases at V and 6 bases at J, with 10 bases between. Here the CDR3 DNA reads TGTGCCAGCAGCTTGGTATGGGGAGGTCAGCCCCAGCATTTT. Translated: CASSLVWGGQPQHF.

The rearrangement joins TRBV6-5 to TRBJ1-2; 9 nucleotides match TRBD1. Germline CDR1 MNHEY, CDR2 SVGAGI. This CDR3 is built from 13 residues. V lost 6 bases and J lost 6; bases outside the gene matches: 5. CDR3 in DNA: TGTGCCAGCAGGGGGGACAGGGCGGATGGCTACACCTTC. This gives the protein CASRGDRADGYTF.

This rearrangement joins TRBV24-1 to TRBJ1-2; possibly TRBD1 for D (5 bases). The V end was cut by 5 bases, the J end by 0 bases, with 9 bases between. CDR1 KGHDR and CDR2 SFDVKD come from the germline V gene. The CDR3 totals 14 residues. The CDR3 protein is CATSAAGANYGYTF. As DNA, the CDR3 is TGTGCCACCAGTGCGGCGGGGGCTAACTATGGCTACACCTTC.

This clone came up a few times. The J gene is TRBJ1-2, the V gene TRBV7-9, with D maybe TRBD1 (5 bases). This CDR3 is built from 19 residues. V was shortened by 2 bases and J by 0 bases, with 22 bases between the two germline ends. CDR1 is SEHNR and CDR2 is FQNEAQ in the germline V gene (reference sequence). The CDR3 loop is CASSLPFGQGGITNYGYTF. In DNA, the CDR3 is TGTGCCAGCAGCTTACCTTTTGGGCAGGGAGGGATAACTAACTATGGCTACACCTTC.

The V call is TRBV5-8, the J call TRBJ2-1, with 12 positions matching TRBD1. Germline V lookup: CDR1 SGHTS, CDR2 YDEGEE. The CDR3 is 17 amino acids. V lost 4 bases to trimming and J lost 6 bases; unmatched junction nucleotides: 11. The CDR3 nucleotides are TGTGCCAGCAGCACGGGACAGGGGGCGCGGGGTATCAATGAGCAGTTCTTC. Protein sequence: CASSTGQGARGINEQFF.